The 28 T cell receptor beta chains listed next were all sequenced from one sample in a study of vaccination effects on CD4 cells after COVID-19. Repertoires were generated with immunoSEQ multiplex PCR, while TCRdb's copy carries only in-frame clones and drops some. The sample contains around 56,000 clones, about 80% of which appear only once. The antigens of these receptors remain unknown. Cells that had been cultured for 10 days were the source of isolated CD4+ T cells. The material sequenced was CD4+ T cells from PBMCs cultured without peptide, taken before COVID-19 vaccination. All receptors derive from a human donor who received a COVID-19 vaccine.

This clone has only a few counts. The chain is built from TRBV6-5 and TRBJ1-3; D is unclear. The CDR3 length is 12 residues. The ends were cut back, 6 bases at V and 2 bases at J, with 5 bases in the middle. Per germline, CDR1 MNHEY and CDR2 SVGAGI. The CDR3 nucleotides read TGTGCCAGCAGCGGACCTGGAAACACCATATATTTT. This sequence encodes CASSGPGNTIYF.

The gene calls are TRBV3-1 (or the pseudogene TRBV3-2) and TRBJ1-5, with D possibly being TRBD1 (5 bases). Trimming removed 4 bases at V and 0 bases at J, with 7 bases between. CDR3 size: 14 residues. Looked up from germline, CDR1 is LGHDT and CDR2 is YNNKEL (reference sequence). This chain's CDR3 is CASSRGASNQPQHF. As DNA, the CDR3 is TGTGCCAGCAGCCGGGGCGCTAGCAATCAGCCCCAGCATTTT.

The V call is TRBV28, the J call TRBJ1-4; D remains ambiguous. The germline V gene encodes CDR1 MDHEN and CDR2 SYDVKM. This CDR3 spans 15 amino acids. V lost 3 bases, J lost 0 bases, and 8 bases lay in between. Here the CDR3 DNA reads TGTGCCAGCAGTTTGGCCGGGGCAACTAATGAAAAACTGTTTTTT. Amino acids: CASSLAGATNEKLFF.

This clone was seen just once. The V and J genes are TRBV6-2 or TRBV6-3 and TRBJ2-7; the D gene is possibly TRBD1 (6 bases). The V end was cut by 4 bases, the J end by 3 bases, with 16 bases between. The length of the CDR3 is 15 residues. CDR1 is MNHEY and CDR2 is SVGEGT in the germline V gene. CDR3 loop: CASSWGPRGGYEQYV. The DNA for the CDR3 is TGTGCCAGCAGTTGGGGGCCCAGAGGAGGCTACGAGCAGTACGTC.

This clone has only a few counts. The rearrangement links TRBV18 to TRBJ1-5; D perhaps matches TRBD1 (5 bases). CDR1 is KGHSH and CDR2 is LQKENI in the germline V gene. Trimming removed 3 bases from V and 0 bases from J, with 9 bases in between. This CDR3 is built from 15 residues. CDR3 bases: TGTGCCAGCTCACCCTTCGACAGTAGCAATCAGCCCCAGCATTTT. It codes for CASSPFDSSNQPQHF. The full variable domain, rest sourced from reference TRBV18 and TRBJ1-5, is NAGVMQNPRHLVRRRGQEARLRCSPMKGHSHVYWYRQLPEEGLKFMVYLQKENIIDESGMPKERFSAEFPKEGPSILRIQQVVRGDSAAYFCASSPFDSSNQPQHFGDGTRLSIL.

In this sample, this clone turned up once. This chain uses TRBV10-3 with TRBJ2-7, with 9 nucleotides matching TRBD1. With V trimmed by 3 bases and J by 6 bases, 6 bases remained unmatched. Germline CDR1 ENHRY, CDR2 SYGVKD. The CDR3 length is 14 residues. DNA for the CDR3: TGTGCCATCAGTGACGGACAGGGGAGGGGCGAGCAGTACGTC. Protein: CAISDGQGRGEQYV.

The table lists this clone with a count of one. Here the CDR3 DNA reads TGCGCCAGCAGCTGGGGACAGGGCGCAAACTATGGCTACACCTTC. Translating gives CASSWGQGANYGYTF. The V gene is TRBV5-1, the J gene TRBJ1-2, with 9 bases matching TRBD1. Germline-derived CDR1 and CDR2 are SGHRS and YFSETQ. Trimming removed 3 bases from V and 2 bases from J; junction bases left unmatched: 5. This CDR3 is built from 15 residues.

V gene TRBV10-1 combines with J gene TRBJ2-1, with 8 bases matching TRBD2. With V trimmed by 4 bases and J by 4 bases, 3 bases remained unmatched. CDR3 size: 14 residues. Germline CDR1 reads WNHNN; CDR2 reads SYGVQD (reference sequence). This CDR3 is CASSVERGYNEQFF. CDR3 DNA sequence: TGCGCCAGCAGTGTCGAGCGGGGGTACAATGAGCAGTTCTTC.

V usage is TRBV6-5 and J usage is TRBJ1-6, with a tentative D call TRBD1 (5 bases). The CDR3 sequence is 14 residues long. Trimming removed 8 bases from V and 6 bases from J, with 14 bases in between. Looked up from germline, CDR1 is MNHEY and CDR2 is SVGAGI. The CDR3 protein is CASVSGNGNSPLHF. DNA for the CDR3: TGTGCCAGCGTGTCAGGGAATGGTAATTCACCCCTCCACTTT.

The gene calls are TRBV30 and TRBJ1-6; D gene ambiguous. Germline V gene data show CDR1 as GTSNPN and CDR2 as SVGIG (reference sequence). V lost 0 bases to trimming and J lost 14 bases, with 14 bases between them. The CDR3 runs 13 residues. The CDR3, as DNA: TGTGCCTGGAGTGTGATGGCGGGTGGGTCCCTCCACTTT. Translating it yields CAWSVMAGGSLHF. Using reference TRBV30 and TRBJ1-6 for the parts outside the CDR3, the full variable domain is SQTIHQWPATLVQPVGSPLSLECTVEGTSNPNLYWYRQAAGRGLQLLFYSVGIGQISSEVPQNLSASRPQDRQFILSSKKLLLSDSGFYLCAWSVMAGGSLHFGNGTRLTVT.

The gene calls are TRBV2 and TRBJ2-1, with a possible D match to TRBD1 (5 bases). Germline V gene data show CDR1 as SNHLY and CDR2 as FYNNEI. The CDR3 length is 15 residues. V gave up 2 bases and J gave up 2 bases, with 10 bases separating them. CDR3 residues: CASSEQGSTYNEQFF. CDR3 DNA sequence: TGTGCCAGCAGTGAACAGGGATCAACCTACAATGAGCAGTTCTTC.

There are a few counts of this clone. The chain combines TRBV2 with TRBJ2-7; the match to TRBD2 covers 13 bases. This CDR3 region has 16 residues. In germline, CDR1 is SNHLY, CDR2 FYNNEI. The ends lost 7 bases at V and 3 bases at J; junction bases unmatched: 9. The CDR3 DNA reads TGTGCCAGCACCAGAGGACTAGCGGGGGCTAACTACGAGCAGTACGTC. As protein: CASTRGLAGANYEQYV.

The chain combines TRBV18 with TRBJ1-4, with D possibly being TRBD1 (5 bases). Trimming left V 3 bases short and J 5 bases short, with 13 bases between. From germline, CDR1 is KGHSH and CDR2 LQKENI. This CDR3 spans 15 amino acids. This CDR3 reads CASSPLRDPNEKLFF. Written as DNA, the CDR3 is TGTGCCAGCTCACCTCTTAGGGACCCAAATGAAAAACTGTTTTTT.

This sequence joins TRBV10-3 and TRBJ2-2; 8 bases map to TRBD2. With V trimmed by 3 bases and J by 8 bases, 11 bases remained unmatched. CDR3 length equals 16 residues. In germline, CDR1 is ENHRY, CDR2 SYGVKD. Here the CDR3 DNA reads TGTGCCATCAGTGACCTAGCGGGCAACAGCGTGGGGGAGCTGTTTTTT. This sequence encodes CAISDLAGNSVGELFF.

The genes are TRBV6-5 and TRBJ1-3; D unclear. CDR1 MNHEY and CDR2 SVGAGI come from the germline V gene. This CDR3 has 15 amino acids. Trimming removed 2 bases at V and 0 bases at J, with 8 bases between. For the CDR3, the DNA is TGTGCCAGCAGTTACGGGGATAACTCTGGAAACACCATATATTTT. Its protein is CASSYGDNSGNTIYF.

The V gene is TRBV5-6, the J gene TRBJ1-3; D uncertain. The germline CDR1 and CDR2 sequences are SGHDT and YYEEEE. The CDR3 length is 17 residues. The ends were cut back, 0 bases at V and 0 bases at J, with 13 bases in the middle. The CDR3 here is CASSLEHNRVSGNTIYF. The CDR3 region has the DNA TGTGCCAGCAGCTTGGAGCACAACAGAGTCTCTGGAAACACCATATATTTT. Filled out from reference TRBV5-6 and TRBJ1-3, the complete variable domain reads DAGVTQSPTHLIKTRGQQVTLRCSPKSGHDTVSWYQQALGQGPQFIFQYYEEEERQRGNFPDRFSGHQFPNYSSELNVNALLLGDSALYLCASSLEHNRVSGNTIYFGEGSWLTVV.

This clone has a single count. The V call is TRBV6-5, the J call TRBJ2-6, with D possibly matching TRBD1 (5 bases). CDR1 and CDR2 (germline): MNHEY, SVGAGI. Trimming shortened V by 6 bases and J by 4 bases, and 7 bases separated the two germline ends. The CDR3 covers 13 residues. The CDR3 spells CASSRAGANVLTF. In DNA, the CDR3 is TGTGCCAGCAGCAGGGCAGGGGCCAACGTCCTGACTTTC.

The genes are TRBV5-6 and TRBJ2-1; possibly TRBD1 for D (5 bases). CDR1 is SGHDT, CDR2 YYEEEE, per germline. V dropped 6 bases and J dropped 4 bases, with 20 bases sitting between them. The CDR3 is 16 amino acids. The CDR3 DNA reads as TGTGCCAGCACCCTTACCCGGACATCCTATTACAATGAGCAGTTCTTC. Its protein product is CASTLTRTSYYNEQFF.

The chain couples TRBV29-1 to TRBJ2-2, with 7 bases aligning to TRBD2. Trimming took 7 bases from V and 2 from J; bases not matched to a gene: 4. Per germline, CDR1 SQVTM and CDR2 ANQGSEA. The CDR3 is made up of 13 amino acids. CDR3 in amino acids: CSGGGINTGELFF. CDR3 coding DNA: TGCAGCGGGGGGGGGATCAACACCGGGGAGCTGTTTTTT.

V gene TRBV6-5 combines with J gene TRBJ2-1; 12 positions match TRBD1. CDR1 and CDR2 from the germline V gene are MNHEY and SVGAGI. The junction had 6 bases not matched to a gene; V was cut back by 2 bases and J by 7 bases. CDR3 size: 16 residues. CDR3 nucleotide sequence: TGTGCCAGCAGTTACGATACGGGACAGGGGGCGAATGAGCAGTTCTTC. The encoded protein is CASSYDTGQGANEQFF.

This clone was seen just once. This sequence joins TRBV7-3 and TRBJ2-2, with 9 nucleotides matching TRBD1. V dropped 4 bases and J dropped 10; count of bases not matched to a gene: 13. The germline V gene has CDR1 SGHTA and CDR2 FQGTGA. The CDR3 has 16 amino acids. CDR3 in amino acids: CASSSSRTGGIEELFF. CDR3 DNA sequence: TGTGCCAGCAGCTCATCCCGCACAGGGGGCATTGAGGAGCTGTTTTTT.

The V gene is TRBV10-3, the J gene TRBJ2-5; 12 bases agree with TRBD2. Germline V gene lookup returns CDR1 ENHRY and CDR2 SYGVKD. Trimming at V came to 0 bases and at J to 5 bases, leaving 10 bases not matched to a gene. This CDR3 is built from 18 residues. CDR3 bases: TGTGCCATCAGTGAGTCCACTAGCGGGGGGAAAGGTCGGGAGACCCAGTACTTC. It yields the protein CAISESTSGGKGRETQYF.

The chain couples TRBV6-5 to TRBJ1-2; D gene ambiguous. Germline assignment: CDR1 MNHEY and CDR2 SVGAGI. This CDR3 has 15 residues. Trimming shortened V by 2 bases and J by 6 bases, and 16 bases separated the two germline ends. The CDR3 reads CASSYRPGKGDGYTF. As DNA, the CDR3 is TGTGCCAGCAGTTACCGGCCTGGGAAAGGCGATGGCTACACCTTC.

The chain is built from TRBV7-2 and TRBJ1-1, with 7 positions matching TRBD1. CDR3 length: 16 residues. Germline V gives CDR1 SGHTA, CDR2 FQGNSA. J was trimmed by 1 base and V by 1 base; bases with no gene match: 6. CDR3 amino acids: CASSLGWGQQNTEAFF. CDR3 nucleotide sequence: TGTGCCAGCAGCTTAGGGTGGGGACAGCAGAACACTGAAGCTTTCTTT.

The rearrangement links TRBV18 to TRBJ2-2; unclear D gene. Germline V gene data show CDR1 as KGHSH and CDR2 as LQKENI. Trimming removed 1 base at V and 6 bases at J, with 6 bases between. The CDR3 sequence is 13 residues long. CDR3 amino acids: CASSPRSAGELFF. The CDR3 region has the DNA TGTGCCAGCTCACCACGATCTGCCGGGGAGCTGTTTTTT. Supplemented by reference TRBV18 and TRBJ2-2, the full variable domain reads NAGVMQNPRHLVRRRGQEARLRCSPMKGHSHVYWYRQLPEEGLKFMVYLQKENIIDESGMPKERFSAEFPKEGPSILRIQQVVRGDSAAYFCASSPRSAGELFFGEGSRLTVL.

V usage is TRBV6-2 or TRBV6-3 and J usage is TRBJ2-7; D is undetermined. Germline CDR1 reads MNHEY; CDR2 reads SVGEGT. The CDR3 runs to 14 residues. The ends were cut back, 5 bases at V and 2 bases at J, with 13 bases in the middle. This chain's CDR3 is CASSRKGLPYEQYV. The CDR3 DNA sequence: TGTGCCAGCAGTCGTAAGGGCCTGCCCTACGAGCAGTACGTC.

V and J are TRBV6-6 and TRBJ1-1; D remains ambiguous. The ends were cut back, 8 bases at V and 4 bases at J, with 14 bases in the middle. The CDR3 covers 13 residues. Germline V lookup: CDR1 MNHNY, CDR2 SVGAGI (reference sequence). Here the CDR3 reads CASGWKAGTEAFF. The CDR3 DNA reads as TGTGCCAGCGGATGGAAGGCCGGCACTGAAGCTTTCTTT.

V and J are TRBV5-1 and TRBJ2-3, with TRBD1 identical over 7 bases. The CDR3 contains 17 residues. Germline V gives CDR1 SGHRS, CDR2 YFSETQ. Germline trimming cut 1 base from V and 1 base from J; bases unmatched to any gene: 9. CDR3 nucleotide sequence: TGCGCCAGCAGCTTGAAGGGACAGCCCGCGGGCACAGATACGCAGTATTTT. Its translation is CASSLKGQPAGTDTQYF.